This entry lists 32 T cell receptor beta chains sequenced from one sample in a study of T cell clonality in common variable immunodeficiency. TCRdb's copy holds only in-frame clones and misses some; the assay was immunoSEQ multiplex PCR. The sample presents approximately 42,000 clones, none singletons. The sequenced sample consisted of peripheral blood mononuclear cells. The source is a person aged 18-70 years in good health.

Many counts were recorded for this clone. The read terminates 3 residues before the CDR3 end, so the remaining end is supplied by the germline J gene. V gene TRBV4-2 combines with J gene TRBJ2-1; D perhaps matches TRBD1 (5 bases). The CDR3 contains 17 residues. Germline CDR1 reads LGHNA; CDR2 reads YNFKEQ. The germline V and J ends were trimmed by 0 bases and 5 bases, with 17 bases remaining between them. This CDR3 reads CASSQDWLGQGNNEQFF. The DNA read from the CDR3 is TGTGCCAGCAGCCAAGATTGGCTGGGGCAGGGCAACAATGAG.

This clone was counted at least ten times. The read finishes 3 residues shy of the CDR3 end, and the germline J gene is used to complete it. The chain has TRBV4-1 and TRBJ2-7, with TRBD1 identical over 11 bases. From germline, CDR1 is MGHRA and CDR2 YSYEKL. This CDR3 comprises 17 residues. Trimming cost V 0 bases and J 4 bases; bases outside gene matches: 8. Partial CDR3 DNA: TGCGCCAGCAGCCAAGATCTTTCCGGACAGGGGGCGTACGAG. Protein: CASSQDLSGQGAYE. The complete CDR3 reads CASSQDLSGQGAYEQYF.

This clone was counted at least ten times. Read data end 3 residues before the CDR3 end; the end is taken from the germline J gene. V usage is TRBV20-1 and J usage is TRBJ2-3, with 7 bases matching TRBD2. The CDR3 consists of 14 residues. The trim removed 6 bases at V and 1 base at J, leaving 7 bases unmatched. Germline V lookup: CDR1 DFQATT, CDR2 SNEGSKA (reference sequence). CDR3 region: CSAAGREGTDTQYF. The CDR3 bases that were read are TGCAGTGCCGCGGGGAGGGAGGGCACAGATACG.

This clone was counted many times. The DNA ends 3 residues before the CDR3 does, and the rest of the CDR3 is filled in from the germline J gene. This chain uses TRBV20-1 with TRBJ2-1; TRBD2 matches 12 bases. CDR3 length: 17 residues. Germline V gene data show CDR1 as DFQATT and CDR2 as SNEGSKA (reference sequence). The ends lost 0 bases at V and 3 bases at J; junction bases unmatched: 6. The sequenced CDR3 bases are TGCAGTGCTAGAGATGGACTAGCGGGAATACGCTACAATGAG. It translates to CSARDGLAGIRYNE. The complete CDR3 protein is CSARDGLAGIRYNEQFF.

This clone was observed many times. Read data end 3 residues before the CDR3 end; the end is taken from the germline J gene. This chain connects TRBV20-1 to TRBJ2-5; D not resolved. V was trimmed by 0 bases and J by 4 bases, leaving 6 bases between them. The CDR3 extends over 12 amino acids. Per germline, CDR1 DFQATT and CDR2 SNEGSKA (reference sequence). This chain's CDR3 is CSAREPGETQYF. Partial CDR3 DNA: TGCAGTGCTAGAGAGCCGGGAGAGACC.

This clone was counted many times. The read finishes 3 residues shy of the CDR3 end, and the germline J gene is used to complete it. The chain combines TRBV28 with TRBJ2-1; 10 nucleotides match TRBD2. Trimming at V came to 2 bases and at J to 6 bases, leaving 7 bases not matched to a gene. The CDR3 runs to 16 residues. CDR1 MDHEN and CDR2 SYDVKM come from the germline V gene. Here the CDR3 reads CASSLPPSGRVNEQFF. CDR3 DNA (partial): TGTGCCAGCAGTTTACCCCCTAGCGGGAGAGTCAATGAG.

The sample holds many counts of this clone. The read is 3 residues too short to cover the CDR3 end, so that end is filled in from the germline J gene. The rearrangement links TRBV2 to TRBJ2-2; 9 nucleotides align to TRBD2. V shed 8 bases and J 0 bases; nucleotides not matched to a gene: 1. The CDR3 covers 14 residues. Germline V lookup: CDR1 SNHLY, CDR2 FYNNEI. The chain's CDR3 is CASGLATNTGELFF. Partial CDR3 DNA: TGTGCCAGCGGACTAGCGACGAACACCGGGGAG.

In this sample, this clone turned up many times. The read is 3 residues too short to cover the CDR3 end, so that end is filled in from the germline J gene. This rearrangement joins TRBV19 to TRBJ1-5; D is undetermined. The CDR3 loop spans 13 amino acids. The germline gives CDR1 LNHDA, CDR2 SQIVND (reference sequence). Trimming left V 0 bases short and J 6 bases short, with 6 bases between. This CDR3 is CASSIDGFQPQHF. Incomplete CDR3 DNA: TGTGCCAGTAGTATAGACGGGTTTCAGCCC.

At least ten counts were recorded for this clone. From the germline J gene comes the end of the CDR3, since the read stops 3 residues before it. The gene calls are TRBV5-4 and TRBJ1-1; 11 bases map to TRBD1. The CDR3 is 16 amino acids. Per germline, CDR1 SGHNT and CDR2 YYREEE (reference sequence). Unmatched junction bases numbered 10, after V lost 5 bases and J lost 4 bases. The CDR3 sequence is CASRRDRGGRSTEAFF. Incomplete CDR3 DNA: TGTGCCAGCAGACGGGACAGGGGGGGACGGAGCACTGAA.

This clone was counted ten times or more. The read gets to within 3 residues of the CDR3 end, and the germline J gene fills in the rest. V is TRBV29-1 and J is TRBJ1-6, with TRBD1 identical over 8 bases. The CDR3 runs 14 residues. Trimming cost V 7 bases and J 8 bases; bases outside gene matches: 10. Germline V lookup: CDR1 SQVTM, CDR2 ANQGSEA. This CDR3 is CSALVDREDSPLHF. The CDR3 bases that were read are TGCAGCGCCCTGGTGGACAGGGAGGATTCACCC.

Turning to this clone: The CDR3 end falls 3 residues outside the read, so it is completed with the germline J gene. This chain uses TRBV2 with TRBJ2-1, with 9 bases aligning to TRBD2. CDR3 length equals 14 residues. Germline V gives CDR1 SNHLY, CDR2 FYNNEI. The V gene end was trimmed by 8 bases and the J gene end by 6 bases; junction bases not matched to a gene: 8. The CDR3 DNA, read in part, is TGTGCCAGCCAGGAGCGGGAGGTTAGCAATGAG. Translation gives CASQEREVSNE. In full, the CDR3 reads CASQEREVSNEQFF.

This clone has ten or more counts. The CDR3 extends 3 residues past the end of the read, so its final part is completed from the germline J gene. V gene TRBV2 combines with J gene TRBJ1-2, with a tentative D call TRBD1 (6 bases). Germline CDR1 and CDR2: SNHLY and FYNNEI. The CDR3 extends over 13 amino acids. CDR3 sequence: CASSSGQFGGYTF. CDR3 bases read: TGTGCCAGCAGTTCCGGACAGTTTGGGGGC. Filled out from reference TRBV2 and TRBJ1-2, the complete variable domain reads EPEVTQTPSHQVTQMGQEVILRCVPISNHLYFYWYRQILGQKVEFLVSFYNNEISEKSEIFDDQFSVERPDGSNFTLKIRSTKLEDSAMYFCASSSGQFGGYTFGSGTRLTVV.

A word on this clone: The CDR3 is cut off 3 residues early in the read; its end comes from the germline J gene. The chain is built from TRBV2 and TRBJ1-1; 8 bases align to TRBD1. The CDR3 covers 13 residues. The germline gives CDR1 SNHLY, CDR2 FYNNEI. V lost 10 bases and J lost 0; bases outside the gene matches: 4. CDR3 DNA, as far as it was read: TGTGCCACCCGGACAGGGCTGAACACTGAA. Protein: CATRTGLNTE. The entire CDR3 reads CATRTGLNTEAFF.

On this clone itself: Coverage ceases 3 residues before the CDR3 finishes, and the germline J gene fills in the end. The rearrangement links TRBV7-9 to TRBJ2-3; D perhaps matches TRBD2 (6 bases). The V gene's germline CDR1 is SEHNR and CDR2 FQNEAQ (reference sequence). The CDR3 totals 13 residues. The sequenced part of the CDR3 DNA is TGTGCCAGCAGCTTAGGCGGGAATCAGCCG. It specifies CASSLGGNQP. The full CDR3 is CASSLGGNQPQYF.

The sample holds many counts of this clone. The CDR3 end lies 3 residues beyond the end of the read and is filled in from the germline J gene. Other DNA sequences within the sample encode an identical CDR3. The chain uses TRBV5-1 and TRBJ2-3; D uncertain. The CDR3 is 13 amino acids. Trimming took 2 bases from V and 2 from J, leaving 6 bases between them. In germline, CDR1 is SGHRS, CDR2 YFSETQ. The CDR3 protein is CASSFRDTDTQYF. CDR3 DNA, as far as it was read: TGCGCCAGCAGCTTCAGAGACACAGATACG.

This clone showed up just a few times. Read data end 3 residues before the CDR3 end; the end is taken from the germline J gene. V usage is TRBV11-2 and J usage is TRBJ2-2, with a weak D call TRBD2 (5 bases). The V gene lost 2 bases and the J gene lost 9 bases, with 13 bases spanning the gap. CDR3 length equals 14 residues. CDR1 is SGHAT and CDR2 is FQNNGV in the germline V gene. CDR3 DNA (partial): TGTGCCAGCAGCTTAACCCTCGGGGTCCGGGAG. The encoded protein is CASSLTLGVRE. The entire CDR3 protein is CASSLTLGVRELFF.

This clone was seen many times. The read ends 3 residues before the CDR3 terminus; that terminus is restored from the germline J gene. The J gene is TRBJ2-7, the V gene TRBV29-1; no clear D gene. Trimming left V 5 bases short and J 0 bases short, with 8 bases between. The germline V gene has CDR1 SQVTM and CDR2 ANQGSEA. This CDR3 contains 12 residues. CDR3 sequence reads: CSVTSSSYEQYF. The CDR3 bases that were read are TGCAGCGTTACATCAAGCTCCTACGAG.

This clone occurred many times. The CDR3 end is not reached by the read, which stops 3 residues before it; the germline J gene fills it in. This chain connects TRBV19 to TRBJ1-1; tentative D call: TRBD1 (5 bases). CDR3 length: 16 amino acids. The germline V gene encodes CDR1 LNHDA and CDR2 SQIVND (reference sequence). The CDR3 here is CASSIFWGGGGVEAFF. The covered CDR3 bases are TGTGCCAGTAGTATATTCTGGGGCGGCGGAGGGGTGGAA.

Comment on this clone: The read comes to an end 3 residues before the CDR3 does, leaving the germline J gene to fill in the end. V is TRBV7-9 and J is TRBJ2-7; 11 bases are shared with TRBD1. V was clipped by 4 bases and J by 5 bases; unmatched bases: 4. The CDR3 totals 14 residues. Germline V lookup: CDR1 SEHNR, CDR2 FQNEAQ (reference sequence). The covered CDR3 bases are TGTGCCAGCAGCTCGTGGGACAGGGGGAACGAG. Translation: CASSSWDRGNE. The complete CDR3 sequence is CASSSWDRGNEQYF.

This clone was seen many times. The CDR3 end is not reached by the read, which stops 3 residues before it; the germline J gene fills it in. The genes are TRBV7-2 and TRBJ1-5; 10 bases align to TRBD1. CDR1 is SGHTA and CDR2 is FQGNSA in the germline V gene. Trimming cost V 6 bases and J 2 bases; bases outside gene matches: 4. The CDR3 consists of 15 residues. CDR3 region: CASRGQGYGNQPQHF. Partial CDR3 DNA: TGTGCCAGCAGGGGACAGGGGTACGGCAATCAGCCC.

The sample holds many counts of this clone. The read terminates 3 residues ahead of where the CDR3 ends, so the germline J gene completes it. This chain joins TRBV4-1 and TRBJ2-2, with 8 bases matching TRBD1. V was pared by 4 bases and J by 5 bases, with 9 bases of the junction left unmatched. Germline V gene data show CDR1 as MGHRA and CDR2 as YSYEKL. CDR3 length equals 16 residues. The CDR3 loop is CASSPIAGGFTGELFF. The part of the CDR3 DNA that was read is TGCGCCAGCAGCCCCATCGCAGGGGGCTTTACCGGGGAG.

At least ten counts were recorded for this clone. The read stops 3 residues short of the end of the CDR3; the missing end is completed from the germline J gene. The chain joins TRBV20-1 to TRBJ2-3; 8 bases map to TRBD2. Germline loops: CDR1 DFQATT, CDR2 SNEGSKA (reference sequence). This CDR3 has 17 residues. Trimming took 0 bases from V and 3 from J; bases not matched to a gene: 11. The CDR3 DNA, read in part, is TGCAGTGCTAGAGATGGATTAGCGGGAAAGGGGACAGATACG. Encoded protein: CSARDGLAGKGTDT. The entire CDR3 protein reads CSARDGLAGKGTDTQYF.

This clone appeared many times. The sequenced fragment ends 3 residues before the CDR3 boundary, so the rest is inferred from the germline J gene. The chain carries TRBV29-1 and TRBJ2-1; no reliable D call. V lost 4 bases to trimming and J lost 5 bases, with 12 bases between them. This CDR3 is 13 amino acids long. Per germline, CDR1 SQVTM and CDR2 ANQGSEA. CDR3 bases read: TGCAGCGTTGGGTTAGAGCGACACAATGAG. Translation: CSVGLERHNE. The whole CDR3 protein reads CSVGLERHNEQFF.

This clone has at least ten counts. Read coverage stops 3 residues before the CDR3 terminus; the germline J gene supplies the remainder. J is TRBJ1-1 and V is TRBV20-1, with 9 positions matching TRBD1. CDR3 length: 15 amino acids. Germline assignment: CDR1 DFQATT and CDR2 SNEGSKA (reference sequence). With V trimmed by 5 bases and J by 3 bases, 10 bases remained unmatched. The sequenced CDR3 bases are TGCAGTGCTGGCGGGACAGGGAGTTCGTACACTGAA. Its translation: CSAGGTGSSYTE. The full CDR3 sequence reads CSAGGTGSSYTEAFF.

In the case of this clone: The sequence runs out 3 residues before the end of the CDR3; the remainder is reconstructed from the germline J gene. This chain connects TRBV2 to TRBJ1-2; TRBD1 matches 7 bases. This CDR3 has 14 residues. Germline lookup yields CDR1 SNHLY and CDR2 FYNNEI. The covered CDR3 bases are TGTGCCAGCAGAGAGACAGGGAACACAGATACC. Protein: CASRETGNTDT. The entire CDR3 protein reads CASRETGNTDTYTF.

Many counts were recorded for this clone. The CDR3 extends 3 residues past the end of the read, so its final part is completed from the germline J gene. The chain recombines TRBV9 with TRBJ2-1; D is perhaps TRBD1 or TRBD2 (7 bases each). Germline V gene data show CDR1 as SGDLS and CDR2 as YYNGEE. The CDR3 spans 15 residues. V lost 0 bases and J lost 7, with 14 bases in between. The part of the CDR3 DNA that was read is TGTGCCAGCAGCGTAGGCCAGGGGGAGGGAAATGAG. Amino acid sequence: CASSVGQGEGNE. The whole CDR3 region reads CASSVGQGEGNEQFF. The whole variable domain, filled in from reference TRBV9 and TRBJ2-1, reads DSGVTQTPKHLITATGQRVTLRCSPRSGDLSVYWYQQSLDQGLQFLIQYYNGEERAKGNILERFSAQQFPDLHSELNLSSLELGDSALYFCASSVGQGEGNEQFFGPGTRLTVL.

Worth noting for this clone: The read ends 3 residues early relative to the CDR3; the germline J gene fills the gap. V gene TRBV18 combines with J gene TRBJ2-3, with 13 nucleotides matching TRBD2. Germline-derived CDR1 and CDR2 are KGHSH and LQKENI. The CDR3 extends over 16 amino acids. CDR3 DNA, as far as it was read: TGTGCCAGCTCACCACGGACTAGCGGGAGTGGAGAGACG. Protein sequence: CASSPRTSGSGET. The whole CDR3 region reads CASSPRTSGSGETQYF.

At least ten counts were recorded for this clone. The read comes to an end 3 residues before the CDR3 does, leaving the germline J gene to fill in the end. V and J are TRBV2 and TRBJ1-2; D is uncertain. This CDR3 spans 14 amino acids. Germline assignment: CDR1 SNHLY and CDR2 FYNNEI. CDR3 residues: CASTQLGIGRGYTF. Partial CDR3 DNA: TGTGCCAGCACCCAACTAGGGATAGGGCGCGGC.

This clone showed up many times. The DNA ends 3 residues before the CDR3 does, and the rest of the CDR3 is filled in from the germline J gene. This chain links TRBV6-2 or TRBV6-3 with TRBJ2-1; the match to TRBD2 covers 11 bases. This CDR3 comprises 16 residues. Losses at the gene ends were 4 bases for V and 5 bases for J; bases not matched to a gene: 7. CDR1 MNHEY and CDR2 SVGEGT come from the germline V gene. The CDR3 sequence is CASSWFPGLADNEQFF. The covered CDR3 bases are TGTGCCAGCAGTTGGTTCCCGGGACTAGCGGACAATGAG.

The table lists this clone with many counts. The CDR3 end falls 3 residues outside the read, so it is completed with the germline J gene. This chain connects TRBV14 to TRBJ2-5; 11 nucleotides line up with TRBD1. Germline values: CDR1 SGHDN, CDR2 FVKESK. After removal of 5 bases from V and 4 bases from J, the junction contained 9 bases not matched to a gene. The CDR3 extends over 16 amino acids. The CDR3 spells CASSEAGTGGRETQYF. The sequenced part of the CDR3 DNA is TGTGCCAGCAGCGAGGCCGGGACAGGGGGAAGAGAGACC. Full variable domain (outside the CDR3, taken from reference TRBV14 and TRBJ2-5): EAGVTQFPSHSVIEKGQTVTLRCDPISGHDNLYWYRRVMGKEIKFLLHFVKESKQDESGMPNNRFLAERTGGTYSTLKVQPAELEDSGVYFCASSEAGTGGRETQYFGPGTRLLVL.

This clone was found many times. The CDR3 extends 3 residues past the end of the read, so its final part is completed from the germline J gene. V and J are TRBV20-1 and TRBJ1-1; D is uncertain. CDR1 and CDR2 (germline): DFQATT, SNEGSKA (reference sequence). This CDR3 is built from 14 residues. V was trimmed by 3 bases and J by 0 bases, leaving 11 bases between them. The CDR3: CSARSQPMNTEAFF. The DNA read from the CDR3 is TGCAGTGCTAGGAGCCAACCGATGAACACTGAA.

This clone was counted many times. The read halts 3 residues ahead of the CDR3 end, with the missing end drawn from the germline J gene. The chain combines TRBV20-1 with TRBJ2-1; 13 positions match TRBD2. The CDR3 sequence is 15 residues long. The V and J ends lost 5 bases and 7 bases, in that order; junction bases with no gene match: 8. CDR1 is DFQATT and CDR2 is SNEGSKA in the germline V gene (reference sequence). CDR3 DNA, as far as it was read: TGCAGTGCTTTGGGTACTAGCGGGAGGGGTAATGAG. Protein: CSALGTSGRGNE. The whole CDR3 sequence is CSALGTSGRGNEQFF.